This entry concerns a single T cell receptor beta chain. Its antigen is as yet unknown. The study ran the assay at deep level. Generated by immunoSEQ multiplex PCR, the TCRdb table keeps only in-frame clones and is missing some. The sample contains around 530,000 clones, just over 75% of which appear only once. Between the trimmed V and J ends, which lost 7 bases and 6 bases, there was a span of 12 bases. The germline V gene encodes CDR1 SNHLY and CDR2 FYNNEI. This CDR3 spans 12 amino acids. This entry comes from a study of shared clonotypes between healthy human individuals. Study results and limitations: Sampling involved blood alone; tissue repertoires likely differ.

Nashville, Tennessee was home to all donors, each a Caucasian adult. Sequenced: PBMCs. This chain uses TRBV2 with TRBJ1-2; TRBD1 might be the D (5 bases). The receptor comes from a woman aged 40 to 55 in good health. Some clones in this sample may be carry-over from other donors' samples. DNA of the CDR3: TGTGCCAGCACCCAGGGCGTTGATGGCTACACCTTC. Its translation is CASTQGVDGYTF.